These T cell receptor beta chains were read from a single sample in a study of T-cell reconstitution after alpha-beta-depleted transplantation in children. TCRdb fed the PCR reads into MiXCR, producing one record per CDR3 protein. The table lists fewer than 550,000 distinct CDR3 sequences, about an eighth of them singletons. Sequencing was performed on PBMCs, mostly from graft donor cells, taken 180 days after TCRalphabeta/CD19-depleted stem cell transplant. These receptors were collected from a female patient aged 2-10 years who had a stem cell transplant for aplastic anemia, so the T cells may come from the graft donor. The CDR3 runs from the conserved cysteine through the conserved F or W. A D gene is named only where the DNA matches it firmly. Clone size, where shown, is once, few, many, or a class for clones that have expanded.

d_gene | j_gene | abundance | v_gene | CDR3aa | CDR3nt
. | TRBJ2-3 | few | TRBV5-1 | CASSLYSGHGTDTQYF | TGCGCCAGCAGCTTGTATTCCGGACACGGCACAGATACGCAGTATTTT
. | TRBJ2-1 | . | TRBV2 | CASNGGRGNEQFF | TGTGCCAGTAATGGTGGACGAGGCAATGAGCAGTTCTTC
. | TRBJ2-1 | . | TRBV12-3/TRBV12-4 | CASSRGGAYNEQFF | TGTGCCTCCTCGAGAGGGGGGGCCTACAATGAGCAGTTCTTC
. | TRBJ1-2 | . | TRBV10-2 | CASSELGRAWGYTF | TGCGCCAGCAGTGAGTTAGGCAGGGCCTGGGGCTACACCTTC
TRBD2 | TRBJ2-1 | few | TRBV3-1 | CASSQVAGGSNEQFF | TGTGCCAGCAGCCAAGTAGCGGGAGGTAGCAATGAGCAGTTCTTC
TRBD2 | TRBJ2-7 | . | TRBV28 | CASGTTGITSGSYEQYF | TGTGCCAGCGGTACAACAGGAATTACTAGCGGATCCTACGAGCAGTACTTC
. | TRBJ1-2 | few | TRBV7-9 | CASSYTGFYGYTF | TGTGCCAGCAGTTACACAGGGTTCTATGGCTACACCTTC
. | TRBJ2-2 | few | TRBV4-3 | CASSLTLGRGDTGELFF | TGCGCCAGCAGCCTCACCCTGGGCAGGGGAGACACCGGGGAGCTGTTTTTT
TRBD2 | TRBJ2-3 | . | TRBV29-1 | CSVPRGGRGTDTQYF | TGCAGCGTCCCCCGGGGGGGCAGGGGCACAGATACGCAGTATTTT
. | TRBJ2-5 | . | TRBV28 | CASNPGRQETQYF | TGTGCCAGCAACCCGGGGAGGCAAGAGACCCAGTACTTC
TRBD2 | TRBJ2-1 | . | TRBV2 | CASSGLAGINEQFF | TGTGCCAGCAGTGGGCTAGCGGGGATTAATGAGCAGTTCTTC
. | TRBJ2-5 | few | TRBV7-9 | CASSSELQETQYF | TGTGCCAGCAGCTCGGAACTCCAAGAGACCCAGTACTTC
TRBD1 | TRBJ2-5 | many | TRBV24-1 | CATSRQGETQYF | TGTGCCACCAGCAGACAGGGAGAGACCCAGTACTTC
. | TRBJ2-1 | few | TRBV7-3 | CASSLNGGGGKSYNEQFF | TGTGCCAGCAGCTTAAACGGGGGAGGGGGAAAGTCCTACAATGAGCAGTTCTTC
. | TRBJ2-1 | few | TRBV11-1 | CASSLRDRDLAGAYNEQFF | TGTGCCAGCAGCTTAAGGGACAGGGACCTAGCGGGAGCTTACAATGAGCAGTTCTTC
. | TRBJ2-3 | few | TRBV5-1 | CASSLAGWVKDTQYF | TGCGCCAGCAGCTTGGCCGGTTGGGTTAAAGATACGCAGTATTTT
TRBD2 | TRBJ2-7 | . | TRBV14 | CASSAGLAANREQYF | TGTGCCAGCAGCGCGGGACTAGCGGCGAACCGCGAGCAGTACTTC
. | TRBJ2-6 | . | TRBV28 | CASSLWADSGANVLTF | TGTGCCAGCAGTTTATGGGCCGACTCTGGGGCCAACGTCCTGACTTTC
TRBD1 | TRBJ1-1 | many | TRBV12-3/TRBV12-4 | CASSPGQGNTEAFF | TGTGCCAGCAGCCCGGGACAGGGGAACACTGAAGCTTTCTTT
. | TRBJ2-5 | few | TRBV7-2 | CASSLGPTLPGQYF | TGTGCCAGCAGCTTAGGACCGACACTGCCGGGCCAGTACTTC
. | TRBJ2-5 | few | TRBV2 | CASSTRDKPKETQYF | TGTGCCAGCAGCACGAGGGACAAACCTAAAGAGACCCAGTACTTC
. | TRBJ1-1 | few | TRBV12-3/TRBV12-4 | CASRGGLERLDTEAFF | TGTGCCAGCAGGGGCGGGTTGGAAAGGTTGGACACTGAAGCTTTCTTT
TRBD2 | TRBJ2-1 | few | TRBV4-3 | CASSQAGGLSSYNEQFF | TGCGCCAGCAGCCAAGCGGGAGGACTGAGCTCCTACAATGAGCAGTTCTTC
. | TRBJ2-5 | . | TRBV20-1 | CSARGFSEETQYF | TGCAGTGCTAGAGGCTTTAGTGAAGAGACCCAGTACTTC
TRBD1 | TRBJ2-5 | many | TRBV7-9 | CASSLAALGQAQETQYF | TGTGCCAGCAGCTTAGCGGCCTTGGGACAGGCCCAAGAGACCCAGTACTTC
. | TRBJ2-1 | . | TRBV28 | CASSAGADEQFF | TGTGCCAGCAGTGCCGGGGCGGATGAGCAGTTCTTC
. | TRBJ2-1 | many | TRBV29-1 | CSVAPKPGSSYNEQFF | TGCAGCGTTGCGCCGAAACCGGGGAGCTCCTACAATGAGCAGTTCTTC
TRBD2 | TRBJ2-1 | many | TRBV5-6 | CASSPGLAGEVRYNEQFF | TGTGCCAGCAGCCCGGGACTAGCGGGAGAAGTAAGGTACAATGAGCAGTTCTTC
. | TRBJ1-6 | few | TRBV7-9 | CASSLEENSPLHF | TGTGCCAGCAGCTTAGAGGAGAATTCACCCCTCCACTTT
TRBD2 | TRBJ2-2 | few | TRBV4-3 | CASSQGLAPGELFF | TGCGCCAGCAGCCAGGGACTAGCGCCCGGGGAGCTGTTTTTT
TRBD2 | TRBJ2-4 | . | TRBV7-2 | CASSLANPILAGVGYKDIQYF | TGTGCCAGCAGCTTAGCCAACCCCATACTAGCGGGAGTGGGGTACAAGGACATTCAGTACTTC
TRBD1 | TRBJ2-5 | few | TRBV28 | CASSTGQIIGETQYF | TGTGCCAGCAGTACGGGACAGATTATCGGAGAGACCCAGTACTTC
TRBD1 | TRBJ1-2 | . | TRBV7-8 | CASSKGQPLGYTF | TGTGCCAGCAGCAAGGGACAGCCGTTAGGCTACACCTTC
TRBD2 | TRBJ2-3 | . | TRBV10-3 | CAIRAGGADTQYF | TGTGCCATCAGGGCGGGAGGAGCAGATACGCAGTATTTT
TRBD2 | TRBJ2-5 | few | TRBV24-1 | CATSDLSSGSPQETQYF | TGTGCCACCAGTGATTTGTCTAGCGGGAGTCCCCAAGAGACCCAGTACTTC
. | TRBJ2-7 | . | TRBV6-1 | CASSRVPGTAEQYF | TGTGCCAGCAGCAGGGTTCCCGGGACCGCCGAGCAGTACTTC
. | TRBJ2-1 | many | TRBV9 | CASSVGPSSYNEQFF | TGTGCCAGCAGCGTAGGTCCGAGCTCCTACAATGAGCAGTTCTTC
. | TRBJ1-2 | . | TRBV12-5 | CASGPPALLRYGYTF | TGTGCTAGTGGTCCCCCCGCGCTCCTGAGGTATGGCTACACCTTC
TRBD1 | TRBJ2-2 | . | TRBV24-1 | CATTGSIGGANTGELFF | TGTGCCACCACTGGCTCAATAGGGGGCGCGAACACCGGGGAGCTGTTTTTT
. | TRBJ2-5 | once | TRBV9 | CASSVRGGGTQYF | TGTGCCAGCAGCGTGAGAGGGGGTGGGACCCAGTACTTC
TRBD2 | TRBJ2-1 | . | TRBV20-1 | CSARDLRTSVKKTTGQFF | TGCAGTGCTAGAGATTTAAGGACTAGCGTAAAAAAGACTACAGGGCAGTTCTTC
TRBD1 | TRBJ1-6 | many | TRBV10-2 | CASRDRGRSSPLHF | TGCGCCAGCAGAGACAGGGGAAGGTCTTCACCCCTCCACTTT
. | TRBJ2-6 | . | TRBV28 | CASSLGWGLPTGANVLTF | TGTGCCAGCAGTTTGGGGTGGGGACTGCCTACCGGGGCCAACGTCCTGACTTTC
TRBD1 | TRBJ1-3 | . | TRBV15 | CATSTRTGGNTIYF | TGTGCCACCAGCACACGGACAGGAGGAAACACCATATATTTT
. | TRBJ2-7 | few | TRBV28 | CASTGTQAYEQYF | TGTGCCAGCACCGGGACCCAAGCCTACGAGCAGTACTTC
. | TRBJ2-1 | . | TRBV29-1 | CSVDIGGPGRFF | TGCAGCGTTGATATTGGGGGGCCGGGAAGGTTCTTC
TRBD1 | TRBJ1-1 | . | TRBV5-4 | CASSLGGQGEAFF | TGTGCCAGCAGCTTGGGTGGACAGGGGGAAGCTTTCTTT
. | TRBJ2-2 | many | TRBV12-3/TRBV12-4 | CASTFRGTGNTGELFF | TGTGCCAGCACCTTCCGCGGGACGGGGAACACCGGGGAGCTGTTTTTT
TRBD1 | TRBJ1-4 | many | TRBV25-1 | CASSPPGQGRPKLFF | TGTGCCAGCAGTCCGCCGGGACAGGGGCGGCCCAAACTGTTTTTT
TRBD2 | TRBJ2-1 | . | TRBV7-9 | CASSLGGLADWAGEQFF | TGTGCCAGCAGCTTAGGGGGACTAGCAGACTGGGCAGGGGAGCAGTTCTTC
TRBD2 | TRBJ2-1 | few | TRBV10-3 | CAISGTSGDYNEQFF | TGTGCCATCAGTGGGACTAGCGGGGATTACAATGAGCAGTTCTTC
. | TRBJ2-5 | . | TRBV7-9 | CASSVTGNVQYF | TGTGCCAGCAGCGTTACAGGGAACGTCCAGTACTTC
TRBD1 | TRBJ1-4 | . | TRBV15 | CATSPTGKNEKLFF | TGTGCCACCAGCCCGACAGGGAAGAATGAAAAACTGTTTTTT